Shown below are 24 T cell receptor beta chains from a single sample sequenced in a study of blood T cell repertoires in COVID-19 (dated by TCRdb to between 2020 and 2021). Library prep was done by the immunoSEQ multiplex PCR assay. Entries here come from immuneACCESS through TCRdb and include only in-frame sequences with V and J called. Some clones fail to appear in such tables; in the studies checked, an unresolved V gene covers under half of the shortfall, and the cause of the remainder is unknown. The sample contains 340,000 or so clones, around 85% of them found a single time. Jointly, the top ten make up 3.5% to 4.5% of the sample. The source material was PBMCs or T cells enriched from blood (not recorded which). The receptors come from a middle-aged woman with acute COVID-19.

CDR3 loop: CASSLIGTGGSNSPLHF. Here the CDR3 DNA reads TGTGCCAGCAGCTTAATCGGGACAGGGGGTTCTAATTCACCCCTCCACTTT. The J gene is TRBJ1-6, the V gene TRBV7-9, with 11 bases aligning to TRBD1. Unmatched junction bases numbered 6, after V lost 2 bases and J lost 6 bases. Germline V gene sequence: CDR1 SEHNR, CDR2 FQNEAQ (reference sequence). The CDR3 loop spans 17 amino acids.

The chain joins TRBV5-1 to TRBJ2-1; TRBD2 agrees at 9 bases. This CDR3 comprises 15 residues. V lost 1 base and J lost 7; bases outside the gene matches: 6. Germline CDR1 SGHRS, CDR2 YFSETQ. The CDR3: CASSLSSGSFNEQFF. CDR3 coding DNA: TGCGCCAGCAGCTTGAGTAGCGGGAGTTTTAATGAGCAGTTCTTC. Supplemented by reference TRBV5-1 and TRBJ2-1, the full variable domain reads KAGVTQTPRYLIKTRGQQVTLSCSPISGHRSVSWYQQTPGQGLQFLFEYFSETQRNKGNFPGRFSGRQFSNSRSEMNVSTLELGDSALYLCASSLSSGSFNEQFFGPGTRLTVL.

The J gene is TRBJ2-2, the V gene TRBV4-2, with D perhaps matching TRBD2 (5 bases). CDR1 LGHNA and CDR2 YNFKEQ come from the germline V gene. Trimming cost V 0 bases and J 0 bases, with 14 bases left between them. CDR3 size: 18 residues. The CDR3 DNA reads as TGTGCCAGCAGCCAAGAAGCGGTGTTCGGTCCGAACACCGGGGAGCTGTTTTTT. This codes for CASSQEAVFGPNTGELFF.

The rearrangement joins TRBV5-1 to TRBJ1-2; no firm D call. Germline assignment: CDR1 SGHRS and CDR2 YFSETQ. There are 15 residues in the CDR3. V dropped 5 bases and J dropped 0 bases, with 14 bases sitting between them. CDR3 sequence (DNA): TGCGCCAGCAGACAGAGGGTAGGAGCTAACTATGGCTACACCTTC. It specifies CASRQRVGANYGYTF. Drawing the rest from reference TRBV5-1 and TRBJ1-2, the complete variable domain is KAGVTQTPRYLIKTRGQQVTLSCSPISGHRSVSWYQQTPGQGLQFLFEYFSETQRNKGNFPGRFSGRQFSNSRSEMNVSTLELGDSALYLCASRQRVGANYGYTFGSGTRLTVV.

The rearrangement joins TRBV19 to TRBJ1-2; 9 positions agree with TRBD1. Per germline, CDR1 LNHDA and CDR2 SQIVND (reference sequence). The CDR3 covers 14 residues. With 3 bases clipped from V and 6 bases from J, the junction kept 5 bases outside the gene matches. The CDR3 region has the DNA TGTGCCAGTAGTATGACGGGACAGGGTCATGGCTACACCTTC. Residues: CASSMTGQGHGYTF.

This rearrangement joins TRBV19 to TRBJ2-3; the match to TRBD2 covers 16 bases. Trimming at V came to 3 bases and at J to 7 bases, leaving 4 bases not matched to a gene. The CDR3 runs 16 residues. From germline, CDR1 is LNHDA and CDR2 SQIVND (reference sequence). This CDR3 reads CASSMGLAGGTNTQYF. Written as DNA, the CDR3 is TGTGCCAGTAGTATGGGACTAGCGGGGGGGACGAATACGCAGTATTTT.

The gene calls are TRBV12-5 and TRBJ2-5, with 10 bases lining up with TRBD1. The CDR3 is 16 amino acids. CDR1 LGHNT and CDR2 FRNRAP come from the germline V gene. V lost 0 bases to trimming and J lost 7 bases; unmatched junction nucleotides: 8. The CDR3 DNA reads TGTGCTAGTGGTTTGGTACTCGGACAGGGGGAGGGGACCCAGTACTTC. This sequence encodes CASGLVLGQGEGTQYF.

DNA of the CDR3: TGCGCCAGCAGCCCCGCCGGGACAGTCAACACTGAAGCTTTCTTT. It encodes CASSPAGTVNTEAFF. The chain has TRBV4-3 and TRBJ1-1, with 7 positions matching TRBD1. This CDR3 contains 15 residues. Unmatched junction bases numbered 7, after V lost 4 bases and J lost 2 bases. CDR1 is LGHNA and CDR2 is YSLEER in the germline V gene.

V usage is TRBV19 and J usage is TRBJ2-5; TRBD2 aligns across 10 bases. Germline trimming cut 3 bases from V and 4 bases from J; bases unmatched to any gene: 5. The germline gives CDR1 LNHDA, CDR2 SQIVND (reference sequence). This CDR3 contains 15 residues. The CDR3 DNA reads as TGTGCCAGTAGTATCAGCGGGAGGGCCCTAGAGACCCAGTACTTC. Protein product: CASSISGRALETQYF.

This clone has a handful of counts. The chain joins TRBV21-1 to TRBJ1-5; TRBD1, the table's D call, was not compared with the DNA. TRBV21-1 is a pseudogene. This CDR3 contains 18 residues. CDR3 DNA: TGTGCCAGCAGCGTACAATCCCGTACCCGCAGGGGGCTGAAGCCCCAGCATTTT. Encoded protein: CASSVQSRTRRGLKPQHF.

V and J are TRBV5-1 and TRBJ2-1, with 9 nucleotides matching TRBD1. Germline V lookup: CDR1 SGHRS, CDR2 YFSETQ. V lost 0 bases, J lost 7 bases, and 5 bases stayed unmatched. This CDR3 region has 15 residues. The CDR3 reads CASSLAGQGLNEQFF. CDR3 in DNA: TGCGCCAGCAGCTTGGCGGGACAGGGTTTAAATGAGCAGTTCTTC.

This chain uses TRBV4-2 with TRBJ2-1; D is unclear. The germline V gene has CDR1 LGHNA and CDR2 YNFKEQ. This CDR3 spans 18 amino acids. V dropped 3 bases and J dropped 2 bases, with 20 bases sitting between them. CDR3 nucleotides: TGTGCCAGCAGCCACGCACTACCAGTCGGTCCCCCCTACAATGAGCAGTTCTTC. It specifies CASSHALPVGPPYNEQFF.

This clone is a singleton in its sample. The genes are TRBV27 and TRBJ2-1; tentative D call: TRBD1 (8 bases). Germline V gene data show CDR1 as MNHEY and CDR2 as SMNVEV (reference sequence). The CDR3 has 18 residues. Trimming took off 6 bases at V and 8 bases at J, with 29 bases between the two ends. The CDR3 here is CASSLTRLPGGRGDEQFF. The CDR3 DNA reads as TGTGCCAGCAGCTTGACGCGGCTCCCAGGGGGCCGGGGGGATGAGCAGTTCTTC.

CDR3 nucleotides: TGTGCCAGCAAACGGGGTACCTACGAGCAGTACTTC. Its translation: CASKRGTYEQYF. The chain combines TRBV27 with TRBJ2-7, with D maybe TRBD2 (5 bases). Trimming stripped 7 bases from V and 2 bases from J, with 9 bases between. Germline values: CDR1 MNHEY, CDR2 SMNVEV (reference sequence). This CDR3 region has 12 residues.

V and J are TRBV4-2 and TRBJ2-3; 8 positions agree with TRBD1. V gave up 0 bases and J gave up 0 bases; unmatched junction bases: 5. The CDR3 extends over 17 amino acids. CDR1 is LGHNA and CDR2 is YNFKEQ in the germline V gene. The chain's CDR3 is CASSQDYWTGSTDTQYF. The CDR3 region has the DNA TGTGCCAGCAGCCAAGATTATTGGACAGGGAGCACAGATACGCAGTATTTT.

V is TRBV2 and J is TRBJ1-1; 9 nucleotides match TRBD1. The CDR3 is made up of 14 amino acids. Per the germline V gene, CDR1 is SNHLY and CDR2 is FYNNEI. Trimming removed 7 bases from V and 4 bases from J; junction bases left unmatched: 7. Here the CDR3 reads CASIYRGLGTEAFF. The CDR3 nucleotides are TGTGCCAGCATTTACAGGGGGCTAGGCACTGAAGCTTTCTTT.

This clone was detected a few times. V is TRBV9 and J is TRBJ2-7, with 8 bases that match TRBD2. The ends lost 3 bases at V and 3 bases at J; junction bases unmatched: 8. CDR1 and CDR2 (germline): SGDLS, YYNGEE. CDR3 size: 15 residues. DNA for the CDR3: TGTGCCAGCAGCGCCCATAGCGGGATCGACTACGAGCAGTACTTC. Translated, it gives CASSAHSGIDYEQYF.

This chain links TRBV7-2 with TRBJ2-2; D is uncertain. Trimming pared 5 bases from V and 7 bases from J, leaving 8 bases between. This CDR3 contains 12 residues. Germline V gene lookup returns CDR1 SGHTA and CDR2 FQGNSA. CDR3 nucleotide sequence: TGTGCCAGCAGCCTTAGAGTCGGGGAGCTGTTTTTT. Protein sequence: CASSLRVGELFF.

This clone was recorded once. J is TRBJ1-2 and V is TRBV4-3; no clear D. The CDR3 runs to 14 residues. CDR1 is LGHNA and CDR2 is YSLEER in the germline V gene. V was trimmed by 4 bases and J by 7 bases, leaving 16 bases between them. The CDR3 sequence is CASSPRVGWFGYTF. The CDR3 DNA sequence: TGCGCCAGCAGCCCGCGGGTCGGATGGTTTGGCTACACCTTC.

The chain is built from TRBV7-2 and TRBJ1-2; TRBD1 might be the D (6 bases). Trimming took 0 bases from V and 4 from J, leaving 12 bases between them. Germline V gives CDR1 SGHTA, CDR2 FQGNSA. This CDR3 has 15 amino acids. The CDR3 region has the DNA TGTGCCAGCAGCTTAGCTGGGGGCGCGGGCTATGGCTACACCTTC. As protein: CASSLAGGAGYGYTF.

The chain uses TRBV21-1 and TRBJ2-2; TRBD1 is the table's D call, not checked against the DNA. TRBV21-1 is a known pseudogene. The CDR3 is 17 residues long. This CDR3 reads CASSKTRTLANTGELFF. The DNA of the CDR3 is TGTGCCAGCAGCAAAACCAGGACACTCGCGAACACCGGGGAGCTGTTTTTT.

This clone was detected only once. The CDR3 protein is CASSLDRPPANYGYTF. The CDR3 DNA is TGTGCCAGCAGTTTGGACAGACCACCAGCTAACTATGGCTACACCTTC. V usage is TRBV6-2 or TRBV6-3 and J usage is TRBJ1-2, with a weak D call TRBD1 (6 bases). Germline-derived CDR1 and CDR2 are MNHEY and SVGEGT. Trimming stripped 4 bases from V and 0 bases from J, with 15 bases between. The CDR3 runs to 16 residues.

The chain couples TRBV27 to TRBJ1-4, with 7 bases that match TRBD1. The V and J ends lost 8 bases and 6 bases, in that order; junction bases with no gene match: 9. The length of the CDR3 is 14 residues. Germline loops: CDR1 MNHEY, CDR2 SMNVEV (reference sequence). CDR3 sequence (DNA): TGTGCCAGCGGAAACAGGGGTAACGATGAAAAACTGTTTTTT. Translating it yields CASGNRGNDEKLFF.

The DNA for the CDR3 is TGTGCCAGTAGTATAGAAGGCAGCGTTAGCTTCGGCTACACCTTC. It is translated as CASSIEGSVSFGYTF. The V call is TRBV19, the J call TRBJ1-2, with D unclear. The CDR3 has 15 residues. V was cut by 0 bases and J by 8 bases, with 16 bases left in between. Germline loops: CDR1 LNHDA, CDR2 SQIVND (reference sequence).